A selection of T cell receptor beta chains follows, all from one sample in a study of regulatory T cells in long-lasting Graves disease. TCRdb ran MiXCR on the multiplex PCR reads and lists one entry per CDR3 protein. The sample consists of almost 450,000 distinct CDR3 sequences, around 17% of them appearing once. This sample was also put to use in a study of T cells in Graves' hyperthyroidism and ophthalmopathy.

Sequenced here: peripheral blood mononuclear cells (PBMCs), sampled at new diagnosis, from a patient treated with antithyroid drugs. The receptors derive from a woman aged 30 to 39 with Graves disease. The CDR3 runs from the conserved cysteine through the conserved F or W. D genes are given only for firm matches. A row's size may be missing; if present it is once, few, many or a size class.

v_call	clone_size	j_call	d_call	cdr3_nt	cdr3_aa
TRBV19	NA	TRBJ2-1	TRBD2	TGTGCCAGTAGTATCGGACTAGCGGGAAATTGGGAGCAGTTCTTC	CASSIGLAGNWEQFF
TRBV10-3	few	TRBJ2-1	NA	TGTGCCATCAGTGAGTCCCGGGGACTTGCCTACAATGAGCAGTTCTTC	CAISESRGLAYNEQFF
TRBV19	NA	TRBJ1-1	NA	TGTGCCAGTAGTATACCGAACCCGAACACTGAAGCTTTCTTT	CASSIPNPNTEAFF
TRBV11-2	many	TRBJ2-1	TRBD2	TGTGCCAGCAGGGGGGAGGGACTAGCGGGAGTCAATGAGCAGTTCTTC	CASRGEGLAGVNEQFF
TRBV7-3	many	TRBJ2-1	TRBD2	TGTGCCAGCAGCTTAATCGGCTTAACTAGCGGGCCCATCTCGTCCTACAATGAGCAGTTCTTC	CASSLIGLTSGPISSYNEQFF
TRBV20-1	few	TRBJ2-2	TRBD1	TGCAGTGCTACAAGGACAGGGGGTAACACCGGGGAGCTGTTTTTT	CSATRTGGNTGELFF
TRBV19	NA	TRBJ1-5	TRBD1	TGTGCCAGTAATCGGCCGGGACAGGGGGCTCAGCCCCAGCATTTT	CASNRPGQGAQPQHF
TRBV11-2	many	TRBJ1-1	NA	TGTGCCAGCAGCTTGCGCATTCGTGGTGGCAGGGAAAGTGGTACTGAAGCTTTCTTT	CASSLRIRGGRESGTEAFF
TRBV28	many	TRBJ2-2	NA	TGTGCCAGCAGTTTAGGCAGGGAGAGGACCGGGGAGCTGTTTTTT	CASSLGRERTGELFF
TRBV9	NA	TRBJ2-1	NA	TGTGCCAGCAGCAAGGGGCTCAGAGGGGAGCAGTTCTTC	CASSKGLRGEQFF
TRBV28	many	TRBJ2-5	NA	TGTGCCAGCAGTTTATCTCAGCAGGGGACCCAGTACTTC	CASSLSQQGTQYF
TRBV18	many	TRBJ2-3	NA	TGTGCCAGCTCCGCGCGGACGACAGGACGGACAGATACGCAGTATTTT	CASSARTTGRTDTQYF
TRBV5-5	many	TRBJ2-5	NA	TGTGCCAGCAGCTTGGAGGCAGGGACTGAGACCCAGTACTTC	CASSLEAGTETQYF
TRBV18	many	TRBJ2-1	NA	TGTGCCAGCTCATTAGACCCCTCCCTCAATGAGCAGTTCTTC	CASSLDPSLNEQFF
TRBV4-1	many	TRBJ2-3	NA	TGCGCCAGCAGCCAAGCCCCGTCGGGAAAGGGCACAGATACGCAGTATTTT	CASSQAPSGKGTDTQYF
TRBV7-2	many	TRBJ2-5	NA	TGTGCCAGCAGCTCCGTCAGGGGGGGACAAGAGACCCAGTACTTC	CASSSVRGGQETQYF
TRBV20-1	few	TRBJ2-7	NA	TGCAGTGCCCCAGGGGGGGGGGGGTCCCTTGGTGAGCAGTACTTC	CSAPGGGGSLGEQYF
TRBV7-9	few	TRBJ1-1	TRBD1	TGTGCCAGCAGCTTAGAAGGGGGCCAGGAAGCTTTCTTT	CASSLEGGQEAFF
TRBV20-1	NA	TRBJ2-7	NA	TGCAGTGCTAGACCTTCGGGGTGGGCCTACGAGCAGTACTTC	CSARPSGWAYEQYF
TRBV3-1	many	TRBJ1-5	NA	TGTGCCAGCAGCCAAGGGGACACGGGCCAAACCCAGCATTTT	CASSQGDTGQTQHF
TRBV5-4	few	TRBJ2-7	NA	TGTGCCAGCAGCGCCTGGGGAACTACCTACGAGCAGTACTTC	CASSAWGTTYEQYF
TRBV20-1	many	TRBJ1-1	NA	TGCTGTATTAACCGGGACTATGAAGCTTTCTTT	CCINRDYEAFF
TRBV7-8	many	TRBJ2-7	TRBD2	TGTGCCAGCAGCAAACTAGCGGGAGGCTTCTACGAGCAGTACTTC	CASSKLAGGFYEQYF
TRBV7-9	many	TRBJ1-1	TRBD1	TGTGCCAGCAGCGTACCGGGACAGGGAGGGACTGAAGCTTTCTTT	CASSVPGQGGTEAFF
TRBV10-3	NA	TRBJ2-5	TRBD2	TGTGCCATCGGGAGGGGAATGGGCCCAGGGGAGACCCAGTACTTC	CAIGRGMGPGETQYF
TRBV6-5	NA	TRBJ1-2	NA	TGTGCCAGCAGTTACTCCGGACAAGACTATGGCTACACCTTC	CASSYSGQDYGYTF
TRBV7-9	few	TRBJ1-2	TRBD1	TGTGCCAGCAGCTACGACAGGGGATTTTCCTATGGCTACACCTTC	CASSYDRGFSYGYTF
TRBV12-3/TRBV12-4	many	TRBJ1-5	NA	TGTGCCAGCAGTACGACAGATCAGCCCCAGCATTTT	CASSTTDQPQHF
TRBV4-1	NA	TRBJ2-5	NA	TGCGCCAGCAGCCAAAGGGCCCCTTCGGAGACCCAGTACTTC	CASSQRAPSETQYF
TRBV5-1	many	TRBJ1-1	NA	TGCGCCAGCAGCTTGGATATCCCCCTGGAAGCTTTCTTT	CASSLDIPLEAFF
TRBV11-1	many	TRBJ1-2	TRBD1	TGTGCCAGCAGCTCCCGGGACAGGAGATCGAGGGGCTACACCTTC	CASSSRDRRSRGYTF
TRBV11-2	NA	TRBJ2-7	NA	TGTGCCAGCAGCTTATTCCAGGGTATCTCCTACGAGCAGTACTTC	CASSLFQGISYEQYF
TRBV2	many	TRBJ1-1	NA	TGTGCCAGCAGTGAAACCCCCCAACGGGTCACTGAAGCTTTCTTT	CASSETPQRVTEAFF
TRBV6-2/TRBV6-3	many	TRBJ2-1	NA	TGTGCCAGCAGCCAACTCACGGGAGTCCTCGGAGAGCAGTTCTTC	CASSQLTGVLGEQFF
TRBV2	many	TRBJ2-6	NA	TGTGCCAGCAGTGAGGTGTTCGGGGGGGCCAACGTCCTGACTTTC	CASSEVFGGANVLTF
TRBV11-3	many	TRBJ2-7	NA	TGTGCCAGCAGCTTAAGTAGGGGACGCGAGCAGTACTTC	CASSLSRGREQYF
TRBV19	NA	TRBJ2-2	TRBD1	TGTGCCAGTAGTCGGACAGGGGGCGCGACCGGGGAGCTGTTTTTT	CASSRTGGATGELFF
TRBV4-1	many	TRBJ2-1	TRBD2	TGCGCCAGCAGAAGGACTAGCGGGAATGGCAATGAGCAGTTCTTC	CASRRTSGNGNEQFF
TRBV20-1	few	TRBJ1-2	TRBD1	TGCAGTGCTAGGGAGGGACAGGGGAACTATGGCTACACCTTC	CSAREGQGNYGYTF
TRBV19	many	TRBJ2-1	TRBD2	TGTGCCAGTAGCCCTGGTCCCCGGGAGGGCCCCTACAATGAGCAGTTCTTC	CASSPGPREGPYNEQFF
TRBV12-3/TRBV12-4	many	TRBJ1-2	TRBD1	TGTGCCAGCAGTTTAGTAGGGGGCACCTATGGCTACACCTTC	CASSLVGGTYGYTF